These T cell receptor beta chains were read from a single sample in a study of blood T cell repertoires in COVID-19. Libraries were prepared by immunoSEQ multiplex PCR; TCRdb keeps only in-frame clonotypes and omits some of them. The repertoire has around 250,000 clones, roughly 80% of them found once; the top ten carry around 3.9%. The specimen sequenced was PBMCs or T cells enriched from blood (not recorded which). These receptors were taken from a man aged 30 to 45 with acute COVID-19. Both conserved end residues are part of each CDR3. A D gene is named only where the DNA matches it firmly. Clone size is not always given. Where it is, it says once, few, many or a class for expanded clones.

clone_size,d_call,j_call,v_call,cdr3_length,cdr3_nt,cdr3_aa
NA,NA,TRBJ1-1,TRBV11-2,15,TGTGCCAGCAGCCTACTCCTGGAGGCGAACACTGAAGCTTTCTTT,CASSLLLEANTEAFF
NA,NA,TRBJ1-2,TRBV6-5,13,TGTGCCAGCAGTCCACAGGGAGCTATGGGCTACACCTTC,CASSPQGAMGYTF
NA,TRBD2,TRBJ2-1,TRBV24-1,16,TGTGCCACCAGTGACCAGACTAGCGGGAGGCGCTATGAGCAGTTCTTC,CATSDQTSGRRYEQFF
NA,NA,TRBJ1-4,TRBV5-4,13,TGTGCCAGCAGCTTAGTGGGGCGGGAAAAACTGTTTTTT,CASSLVGREKLFF
NA,NA,TRBJ2-3,TRBV6-5,15,TGTGCCAGCAGAACAGGGTTTTCGGGCACAGATACGCAGTATTTT,CASRTGFSGTDTQYF
NA,NA,TRBJ1-6,TRBV4-3,14,TGCGCCAGCAGCCCGGAGGGACATAATTCACCCCTCCACTTT,CASSPEGHNSPLHF
once,NA,TRBJ1-2,TRBV5-4,14,TGTGCCAGCACCCTCGCGAGGGGAGGGTCTCGCTACACCTTC,CASTLARGGSRYTF
NA,TRBD2,TRBJ2-1,TRBV19,15,TGTGCCAGTAACGCCGTCGGGACTAGTAGGGATGAGCAGTTCTTC,CASNAVGTSRDEQFF
NA,TRBD1,TRBJ2-1,TRBV27,15,TGTGCCAGCAGTTCCTATGGACAGGGGACGGATGAGCAGTTCTTC,CASSSYGQGTDEQFF
NA,TRBD1,TRBJ1-2,TRBV3-1/TRBV3-2,14,TGTGCCAGCAGACTGGGACAGGGAAGGTTTGGCTACACCTTC,CASRLGQGRFGYTF
NA,TRBD1,TRBJ2-5,TRBV28,15,TGTGCCAGCAGCCCGGTGACAGGGATGATCGAGACCCAGTACTTC,CASSPVTGMIETQYF
NA,NA,TRBJ1-4,TRBV19,13,TGTGCCAGTAGTGCCGGGCCGGGAGAAAAACTGTTTTTT,CASSAGPGEKLFF